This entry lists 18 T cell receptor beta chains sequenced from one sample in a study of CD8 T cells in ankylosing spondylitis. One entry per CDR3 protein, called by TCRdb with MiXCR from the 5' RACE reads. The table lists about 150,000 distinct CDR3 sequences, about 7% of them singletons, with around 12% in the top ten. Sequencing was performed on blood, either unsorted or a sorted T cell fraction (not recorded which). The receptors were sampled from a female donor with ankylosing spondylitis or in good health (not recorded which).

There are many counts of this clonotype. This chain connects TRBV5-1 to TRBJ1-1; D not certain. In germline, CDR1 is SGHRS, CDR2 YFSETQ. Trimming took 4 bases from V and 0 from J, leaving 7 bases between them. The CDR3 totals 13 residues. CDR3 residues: CASSINLNTEAFF. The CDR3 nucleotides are TGCGCCAGCAGCATCAACCTGAACACTGAAGCTTTCTTT.

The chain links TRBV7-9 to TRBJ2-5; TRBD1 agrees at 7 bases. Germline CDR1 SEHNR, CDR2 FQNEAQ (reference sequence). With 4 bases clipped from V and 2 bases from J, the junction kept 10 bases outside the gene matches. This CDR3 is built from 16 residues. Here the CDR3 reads CASSSPRQGLQETQYF. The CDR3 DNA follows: TGTGCCAGCAGCTCGCCCCGACAGGGTTTACAAGAGACCCAGTACTTC.

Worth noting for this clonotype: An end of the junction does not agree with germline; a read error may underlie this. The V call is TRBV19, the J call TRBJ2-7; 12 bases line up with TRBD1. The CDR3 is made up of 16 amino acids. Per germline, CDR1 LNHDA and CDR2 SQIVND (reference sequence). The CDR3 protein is CTSSRGGQGASNEQYF. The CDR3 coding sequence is TGTACCAGTAGCCGGGGGGGACAGGGGGCGTCCAACGAGCAGTACTTC.

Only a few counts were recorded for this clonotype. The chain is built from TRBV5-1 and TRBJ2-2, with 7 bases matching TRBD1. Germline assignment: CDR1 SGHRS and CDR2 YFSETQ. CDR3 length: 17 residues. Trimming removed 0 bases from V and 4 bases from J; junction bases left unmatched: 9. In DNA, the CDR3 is TGCGCCAGCAGCTTGGTTATCCGACAGGGAATCACCGGGGAGCTGTTTTTT. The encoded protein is CASSLVIRQGITGELFF. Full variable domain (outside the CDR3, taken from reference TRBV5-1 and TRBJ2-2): KAGVTQTPRYLIKTRGQQVTLSCSPISGHRSVSWYQQTPGQGLQFLFEYFSETQRNKGNFPGRFSGRQFSNSRSEMNVSTLELGDSALYLCASSLVIRQGITGELFFGEGSRLTVL.

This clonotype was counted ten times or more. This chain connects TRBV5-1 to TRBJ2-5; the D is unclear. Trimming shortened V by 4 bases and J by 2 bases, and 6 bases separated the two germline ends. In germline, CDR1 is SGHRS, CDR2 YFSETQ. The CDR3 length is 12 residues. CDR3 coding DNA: TGCGCCAGCAGCCTCAAGCAAGAGACCCAGTACTTC. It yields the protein CASSLKQETQYF.

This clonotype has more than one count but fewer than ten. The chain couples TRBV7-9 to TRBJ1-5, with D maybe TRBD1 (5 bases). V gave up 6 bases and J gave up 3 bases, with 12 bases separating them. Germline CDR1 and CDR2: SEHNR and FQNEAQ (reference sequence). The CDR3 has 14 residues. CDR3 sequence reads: CASRRSTVNQPQHF. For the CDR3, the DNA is TGTGCCAGCAGACGATCGACAGTCAATCAGCCCCAGCATTTT.

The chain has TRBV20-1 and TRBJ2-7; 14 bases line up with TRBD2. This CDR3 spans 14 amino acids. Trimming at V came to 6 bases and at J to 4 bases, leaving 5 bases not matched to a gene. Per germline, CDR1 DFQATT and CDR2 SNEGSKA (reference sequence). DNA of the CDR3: TGCAGTGCCCGGACTAGCGGGGGGATTTACGAGCAGTACTTC. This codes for CSARTSGGIYEQYF.

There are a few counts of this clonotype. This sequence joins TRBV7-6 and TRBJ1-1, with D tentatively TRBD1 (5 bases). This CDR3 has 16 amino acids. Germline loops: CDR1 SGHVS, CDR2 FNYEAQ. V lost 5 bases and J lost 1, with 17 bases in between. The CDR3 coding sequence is TGTGCCAGCAGCCCCCTAGGCGGTAGGGGGAACACTGAAGCTTTCTTT. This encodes CASSPLGGRGNTEAFF.

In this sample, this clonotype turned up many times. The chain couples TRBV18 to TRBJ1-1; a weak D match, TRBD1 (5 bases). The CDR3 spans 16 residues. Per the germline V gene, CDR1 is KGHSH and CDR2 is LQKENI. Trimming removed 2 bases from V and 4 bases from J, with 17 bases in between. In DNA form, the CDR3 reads TGTGCCAGCTCACCAATAGTCGGGGGATTAGGCACTGAAGCTTTCTTT. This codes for CASSPIVGGLGTEAFF.

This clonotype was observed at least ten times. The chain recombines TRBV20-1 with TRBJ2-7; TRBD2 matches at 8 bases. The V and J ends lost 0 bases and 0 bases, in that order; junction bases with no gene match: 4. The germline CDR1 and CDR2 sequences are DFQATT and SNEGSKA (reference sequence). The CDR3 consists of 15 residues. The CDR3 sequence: CSARDPGTSSYEQYF. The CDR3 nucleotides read TGCAGTGCTAGAGATCCCGGGACTAGCTCCTACGAGCAGTACTTC.

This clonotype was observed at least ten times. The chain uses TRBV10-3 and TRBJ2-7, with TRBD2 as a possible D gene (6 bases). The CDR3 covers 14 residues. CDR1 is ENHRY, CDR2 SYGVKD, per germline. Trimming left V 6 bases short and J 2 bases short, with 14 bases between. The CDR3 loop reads CAIREGTRTYEQYF. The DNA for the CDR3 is TGTGCCATCAGGGAGGGAACGAGAACCTACGAGCAGTACTTC.

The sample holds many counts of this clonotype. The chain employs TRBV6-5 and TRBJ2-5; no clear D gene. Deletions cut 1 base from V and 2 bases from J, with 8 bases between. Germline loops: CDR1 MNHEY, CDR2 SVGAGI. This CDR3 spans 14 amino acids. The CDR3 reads CASSYLSQQETQYF. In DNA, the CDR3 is TGTGCCAGCAGTTACTTGTCACAGCAAGAGACCCAGTACTTC.

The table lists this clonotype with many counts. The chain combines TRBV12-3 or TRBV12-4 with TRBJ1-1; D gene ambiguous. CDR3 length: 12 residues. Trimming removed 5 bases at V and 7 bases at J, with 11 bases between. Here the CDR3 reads CASSVGRNEAFF. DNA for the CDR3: TGTGCCAGCAGTGTAGGGAGAAATGAAGCTTTCTTT.

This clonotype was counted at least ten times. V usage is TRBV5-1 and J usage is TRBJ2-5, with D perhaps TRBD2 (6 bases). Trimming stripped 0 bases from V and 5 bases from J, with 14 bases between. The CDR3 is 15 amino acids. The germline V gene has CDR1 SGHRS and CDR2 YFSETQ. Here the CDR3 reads CASSLGVPEGETQYF. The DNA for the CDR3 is TGCGCCAGCAGCTTGGGGGTCCCGGAGGGGGAGACCCAGTACTTC. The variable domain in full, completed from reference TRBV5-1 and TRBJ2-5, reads KAGVTQTPRYLIKTRGQQVTLSCSPISGHRSVSWYQQTPGQGLQFLFEYFSETQRNKGNFPGRFSGRQFSNSRSEMNVSTLELGDSALYLCASSLGVPEGETQYFGPGTRLLVL.

The CDR3 region is CASSQTGTGRSPLHF. In nucleotides, the CDR3 is TGTGCCAGCAGTCAAACCGGGACAGGGCGTTCACCCCTCCACTTT. This chain uses TRBV2 with TRBJ1-6; 9 nucleotides line up with TRBD1. The CDR3 extends over 15 amino acids. Germline-derived CDR1 and CDR2 are SNHLY and FYNNEI. With V trimmed by 5 bases and J by 9 bases, 8 bases remained unmatched.

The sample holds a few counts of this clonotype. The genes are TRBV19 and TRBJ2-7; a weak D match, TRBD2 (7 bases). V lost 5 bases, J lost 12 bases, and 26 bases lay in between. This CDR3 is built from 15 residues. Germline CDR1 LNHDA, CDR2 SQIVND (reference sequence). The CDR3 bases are TGTGCCAGTAGTTTTTCGGCGGGGGTTGAAGGGGGGCTGTACTTC. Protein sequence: CASSFSAGVEGGLYF. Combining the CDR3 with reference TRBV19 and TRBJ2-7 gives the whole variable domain DGGITQSPKYLFRKEGQNVTLSCEQNLNHDAMYWYRQDPGQGLRLIYYSQIVNDFQKGDIAEGYSVSREKKESFPLTVTSAQKNPTAFYLCASSFSAGVEGGLYFGPGTRLTVT.

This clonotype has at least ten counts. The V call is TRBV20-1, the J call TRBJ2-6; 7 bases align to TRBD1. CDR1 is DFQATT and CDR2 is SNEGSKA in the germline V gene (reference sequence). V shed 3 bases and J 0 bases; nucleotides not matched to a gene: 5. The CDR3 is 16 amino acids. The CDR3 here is CSASPGQSSGANVLTF. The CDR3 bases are TGCAGTGCTAGCCCGGGACAGAGCTCTGGGGCCAACGTCCTGACTTTC.

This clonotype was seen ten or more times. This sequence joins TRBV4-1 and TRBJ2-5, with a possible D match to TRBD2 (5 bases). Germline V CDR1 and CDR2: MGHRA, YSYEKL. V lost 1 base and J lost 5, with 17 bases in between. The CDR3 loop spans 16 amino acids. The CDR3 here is CASSQGGVEFWETQYF. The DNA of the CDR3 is TGCGCCAGCAGCCAAGGGGGAGTAGAGTTCTGGGAGACCCAGTACTTC.